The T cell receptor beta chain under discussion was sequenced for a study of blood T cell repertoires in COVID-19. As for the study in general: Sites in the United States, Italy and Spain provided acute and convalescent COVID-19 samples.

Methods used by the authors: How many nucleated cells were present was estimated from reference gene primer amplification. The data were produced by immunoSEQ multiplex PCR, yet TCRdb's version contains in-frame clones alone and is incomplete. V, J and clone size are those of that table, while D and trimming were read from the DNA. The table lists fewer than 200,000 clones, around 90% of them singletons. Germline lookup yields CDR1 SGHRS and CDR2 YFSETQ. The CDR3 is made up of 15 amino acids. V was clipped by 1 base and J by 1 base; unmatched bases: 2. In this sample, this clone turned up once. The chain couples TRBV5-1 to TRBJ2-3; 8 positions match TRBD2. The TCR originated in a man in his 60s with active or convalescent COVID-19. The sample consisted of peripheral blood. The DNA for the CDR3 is TGCGCCAGCAGCTTGACTAGCGGAGGCACAGATACGCAGTATTTT. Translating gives CASSLTSGGTDTQYF.